The 14 T cell receptor beta chains below all came from one sample that was sequenced in a study of blood T cell repertoires in COVID-19. This table comes from immunoSEQ multiplex PCR, and its TCRdb copy is limited to in-frame clones, with some not included. Of roughly 80,000 clones in the sample, roughly 80% were seen once. The sample taken for sequencing was peripheral blood. The origin of the receptors is a man aged 55 to 70 with active or convalescent COVID-19.

This clone was counted once. This rearrangement joins TRBV5-1 to TRBJ2-2; 7 bases fit TRBD2. Per the germline V gene, CDR1 is SGHRS and CDR2 is YFSETQ. With 2 bases clipped from V and 4 bases from J, the junction kept 2 bases outside the gene matches. CDR3 length: 14 amino acids. CDR3 sequence: CASSFGGGTGELFF. The CDR3 DNA reads TGCGCCAGCAGCTTTGGCGGGGGCACCGGGGAGCTGTTTTTT.

J is TRBJ1-4 and V is TRBV19; D is undetermined. The CDR3 is 13 residues long. Germline-derived CDR1 and CDR2 are LNHDA and SQIVND (reference sequence). V dropped 8 bases and J dropped 0 bases, with 7 bases sitting between them. The CDR3 spells CASHGATNEKLFF. The CDR3 bases are TGTGCCAGTCACGGGGCAACTAATGAAAAACTGTTTTTT.

This clone has a single count. At one end the junction does not follow the germline gene, possibly because of a read error. V is TRBV12-3 or TRBV12-4 and J is TRBJ1-1; possibly TRBD1 for D (5 bases). The CDR3 has 11 residues. This CDR3 reads CGIGVGTEAFF. The CDR3 region has the DNA TGCGGAATAGGGGTAGGCACTGAAGCTTTCTTT.

This clone is medium-sized in the sample. The sample has other DNA sequences that encode this CDR3 too. This sequence joins TRBV5-1 and TRBJ1-4; D possibly corresponds to TRBD1 (5 bases). This CDR3 spans 15 amino acids. The germline CDR1 and CDR2 sequences are SGHRS and YFSETQ. The ends were cut back, 0 bases at V and 0 bases at J, with 6 bases in the middle. For the CDR3, the DNA is TGCGCCAGCAGCTTGGCAGGGACAACTAATGAAAAACTGTTTTTT. Amino acids: CASSLAGTTNEKLFF.

This rearrangement joins TRBV5-1 to TRBJ2-3; D unclear. This CDR3 contains 14 residues. V was pared by 2 bases and J by 3 bases, with 10 bases between. Germline loops: CDR1 SGHRS, CDR2 YFSETQ. CDR3 nucleotide sequence: TGCGCCAGCAGCTTACTCCGAGCAACAGATACGCAGTATTTT. This translates into CASSLLRATDTQYF. The variable domain in full, with the rest retrieved from reference TRBV5-1 and TRBJ2-3, is KAGVTQTPRYLIKTRGQQVTLSCSPISGHRSVSWYQQTPGQGLQFLFEYFSETQRNKGNFPGRFSGRQFSNSRSEMNVSTLELGDSALYLCASSLLRATDTQYFGPGTRLTVL.

The gene calls are TRBV6-5 and TRBJ1-2; unclear D gene. This CDR3 has 13 amino acids. CDR1 is MNHEY, CDR2 SVGAGI, per germline. V lost 0 bases to trimming and J lost 8 bases, with 10 bases between them. The CDR3 sequence: CASSYSQVTGYTF. The CDR3 DNA is TGTGCCAGCAGTTACTCGCAGGTAACAGGCTACACCTTC.

In nucleotides, the CDR3 is TGTGCCAGCAGCGTAGGATGGGCCCAAGAGACCCAGTACTTC. Translated: CASSVGWAQETQYF. The rearrangement links TRBV9 to TRBJ2-5; D is ambiguous. Trimming left V 0 bases short and J 1 base short, with 7 bases between. Germline V gene data show CDR1 as SGDLS and CDR2 as YYNGEE. This CDR3 is built from 14 residues.

V usage is TRBV10-3 and J usage is TRBJ1-2, with 7 bases matching TRBD1. This CDR3 comprises 18 residues. V was clipped by 7 bases and J by 0 bases; unmatched bases: 17. Germline lookup yields CDR1 ENHRY and CDR2 SYGVKD. CDR3 DNA: TGTGCCATCACTAAATTCCCGACAGGGCTAGCATCTAACTATGGCTACACCTTC. This encodes CAITKFPTGLASNYGYTF.

The J gene is TRBJ1-1, the V gene TRBV6-2 or TRBV6-3, with D perhaps matching TRBD1 (6 bases). Trimming stripped 2 bases from V and 1 base from J, with 11 bases between. The germline V gene encodes CDR1 MNHEY and CDR2 SVGEGT. There are 15 residues in the CDR3. CDR3 sequence reads: CASSYPPTGNTEAFF. CDR3 coding DNA: TGTGCCAGCAGTTACCCCCCGACAGGGAACACTGAAGCTTTCTTT.

This chain uses TRBV24-1 with TRBJ1-1; 7 nucleotides line up with TRBD1. The CDR3 spans 17 residues. The germline V gene encodes CDR1 KGHDR and CDR2 SFDVKD. V was clipped by 4 bases and J by 1 base; unmatched bases: 11. The CDR3 nucleotides are TGTGCCACCAGTGAGGGCCAAACCGGGACAGAGAACACTGAAGCTTTCTTT. It codes for CATSEGQTGTENTEAFF.

The genes are TRBV15 and TRBJ1-5; the D is unclear. The CDR3 has 14 amino acids. V lost 0 bases to trimming and J lost 5 bases, with 8 bases between them. Germline-derived CDR1 and CDR2 are LNHNV and YYDKDF (reference sequence). The CDR3 region has the DNA TGTGCCACCAGCAGAGATACTGCTTATCAGCCCCAGCATTTT. Amino acids: CATSRDTAYQPQHF.

Comments on this clone: The same CDR3 is also encoded by other DNA sequences in this sample. The chain employs TRBV7-8 and TRBJ1-4, with TRBD1 identical over 8 bases. CDR1 SGHVS and CDR2 FQNEAQ come from the germline V gene. This CDR3 comprises 14 residues. V trimming: 5 bases; J trimming: 4 bases; junction bases outside the gene matches: 3. The CDR3 nucleotides read TGTGCCAGCAGCATAGGACAGGGTAATGAAAAACTGTTTTTT. Encoded protein: CASSIGQGNEKLFF.

The genes are TRBV6-5 and TRBJ2-5; 11 bases line up with TRBD1. V gave up 6 bases and J gave up 5 bases; unmatched junction bases: 5. The CDR3 is 14 residues long. CDR1 and CDR2 (germline): MNHEY, SVGAGI. CDR3 protein: CASSPGQGEETQYF. The CDR3, as DNA: TGTGCCAGCAGCCCGGGACAGGGGGAGGAGACCCAGTACTTC.

The gene calls are TRBV6-5 and TRBJ1-2, with 10 nucleotides matching TRBD1. From germline, CDR1 is MNHEY and CDR2 SVGAGI. Unmatched junction bases numbered 6, after V lost 2 bases and J lost 3 bases. The length of the CDR3 is 16 residues. Written as DNA, the CDR3 is TGTGCCAGCAGTTACAAGACAGGGGGCGTGGACTATGGCTACACCTTC. Its protein is CASSYKTGGVDYGYTF.